The next 6 T cell receptor beta chains were all read from a single sample in a study of patients and donors after allogeneic stem cell transplantation. A single record per CDR3 protein comes from TCRdb applying MiXCR to the RT-PCR reads. The table lists about 1,600 distinct CDR3 sequences, about 22% of them singletons. What was sequenced was blood, either unsorted or a sorted T cell fraction (not recorded which). The receptors here all came from a human donor who was either an allogeneic HSCT recipient or a stem cell or donor lymphocyte infusion donor (not recorded which). It is not recorded whose cells these are; they may come from a transplant donor.

The J gene is TRBJ2-1, the V gene TRBV11-1; possible D gene TRBD2, 5 bases. Germline V gene data show CDR1 as SGHAT and CDR2 as FQDESV (reference sequence). V was trimmed by 1 base and J by 5 bases, leaving 15 bases between them. This CDR3 comprises 16 residues. Here the CDR3 DNA reads TGTGCCAGCAGCTTAGATCTAGCCTTCACTAACAATGAGCAGTTCTTC. Its protein is CASSLDLAFTNNEQFF.

Concerning this clonotype: The germline gene is not matched at one end of the junction; a read error may be the cause. The chain has TRBV6-1 and TRBJ1-2; no definite D call. Per the germline V gene, CDR1 is MNHNS and CDR2 is SASEGT. The CDR3 is 13 amino acids. The CDR3 region is CASKITVNYVYTF. CDR3 nucleotides: TGTGCCAGCAAGATAACAGTTAACTATGTCTACACCTTC.

The chain uses TRBV20-1 and TRBJ2-1; 11 bases line up with TRBD1. V was pared by 7 bases and J by 7 bases, with 3 bases of the junction left unmatched. The CDR3 is 12 amino acids. Germline CDR1 and CDR2: DFQATT and SNEGSKA (reference sequence). CDR3 amino acids: CSGTGGLNEQFF. DNA for the CDR3: TGCAGTGGGACAGGGGGCCTGAATGAGCAGTTCTTC.

This clonotype was detected a few times. The chain employs TRBV11-2 and TRBJ2-2; a possible D gene is TRBD1 (5 bases). CDR1 is SGHAT and CDR2 is FQNNGV in the germline V gene. The CDR3 has 16 residues. The V end was cut by 0 bases, the J end by 7 bases, with 15 bases between. The CDR3 DNA reads as TGTGCCAGCAGCTTAGATTATAGGCAGGGAAGCGGGGAGCTGTTTTTT. It specifies CASSLDYRQGSGELFF.

There are a few counts of this clonotype. The rearrangement links TRBV7-2 to TRBJ1-5, with D unresolved. Germline V lookup: CDR1 SGHTA, CDR2 FQGNSA. Between the trimmed V and J ends, which lost 3 bases and 0 bases, there was a span of 3 bases. The length of the CDR3 is 13 residues. DNA of the CDR3: TGTGCCAGCAGCTTTCGTAGCAATCAGCCCCAGCATTTT. Residues: CASSFRSNQPQHF.

The chain combines TRBV6-5 with TRBJ2-1; tentative D call: TRBD1 (6 bases). Germline CDR1 is MNHEY and CDR2 is SVGAGI. The CDR3 consists of 13 residues. The V end was cut by 6 bases, the J end by 7 bases, with 13 bases between. The CDR3 spells CASRLGQFNEQFF. CDR3 coding DNA: TGTGCCAGCAGATTAGGACAGTTTAATGAGCAGTTCTTC.